This entry lists 9 T cell receptor beta chains sequenced from one sample in a study of shared clonotypes between healthy human individuals (dated by TCRdb to the early 2020s). The receptor library was made with the immunoSEQ multiplex PCR assay. TCRdb carries this immuneACCESS record with in-frame sequences only. Its versions omit some clonotypes, under half of them owing to an unresolved V gene in the studies checked, with the rest unexplained. The sample yields approximately 2.1 million clones; over 90% were counted once. Around 0.4% of the sample is taken by the ten largest. Specimen: naive CD4+ T cells from PBMCs. The cell subset or site label corresponds to: CD45RA+ positively selected. The origin of the receptors is a man aged 18 to 29 in good health. Some clones in this sample may be carry-over from other donors' samples.

In DNA form, the CDR3 reads TGTGCCAGCAGCTTCCTGCCACAGGGGAGTCAGCCCCAGCATTTT. Its translation is CASSFLPQGSQPQHF. The rearrangement joins TRBV5-5 to TRBJ1-5, with TRBD1 matching over 7 bases. Germline V gene data show CDR1 as SGHKS and CDR2 as YYEKEE (reference sequence). The CDR3 loop spans 15 amino acids. J was trimmed by 6 bases and V by 2 bases; bases with no gene match: 8. Complete variable domain (other parts from reference TRBV5-5 and TRBJ1-5): DAGVTQSPTHLIKTRGQQVTLRCSPISGHKSVSWYQQVLGQGPQFIFQYYEKEERGRGNFPDRFSARQFPNYSSELNVNALLLGDSALYLCASSFLPQGSQPQHFGDGTRLSIL.

The count of this clone is one. The rearrangement joins TRBV6-5 to TRBJ1-4; the D gene is possibly TRBD1 (6 bases). CDR1 and CDR2 from the germline V gene are MNHEY and SVGAGI. Trimming removed 5 bases at V and 8 bases at J, with 18 bases between. The CDR3 has 15 amino acids. CDR3 nucleotide sequence: TGTGCCAGCAGTGCGACCGACAAAGGGGGAGAAAAACTGTTTTTT. This gives the protein CASSATDKGGEKLFF.

The V gene is TRBV10-3, the J gene TRBJ2-3; no clear D gene. The CDR3 sequence is 16 residues long. V gave up 1 base and J gave up 1 base, with 12 bases separating them. Germline CDR1 and CDR2: ENHRY and SYGVKD. CDR3 residues: CAISEYLSGRTDTQYF. CDR3 DNA sequence: TGTGCCATCAGTGAGTATCTGAGTGGCCGCACAGATACGCAGTATTTT.

J is TRBJ2-7 and V is TRBV2, with 9 bases lining up with TRBD2. Germline loops: CDR1 SNHLY, CDR2 FYNNEI. CDR3 length: 19 amino acids. J gave up 4 bases and V 2 bases, and 18 bases lay outside the gene matches. CDR3 DNA: TGTGCCAGCAGTGAACGGAGGTTAGCGGGAGAACGACGGCGATACGAGCAGTACTTC. Translated: CASSERRLAGERRRYEQYF. Full variable domain (missing parts from reference TRBV2 and TRBJ2-7): EPEVTQTPSHQVTQMGQEVILRCVPISNHLYFYWYRQILGQKVEFLVSFYNNEISEKSEIFDDQFSVERPDGSNFTLKIRSTKLEDSAMYFCASSERRLAGERRRYEQYFGPGTRLTVT.

The count of this clone is one. This rearrangement joins TRBV2 to TRBJ2-7; a possible D gene is TRBD1 (6 bases). CDR1 is SNHLY and CDR2 is FYNNEI in the germline V gene. Trimming removed 4 bases from V and 3 bases from J, with 10 bases in between. This CDR3 region has 13 residues. This chain's CDR3 is CASSGGRGYEQYF. The CDR3 DNA reads TGTGCCAGCAGTGGGGGCAGGGGCTACGAGCAGTACTTC.

The chain carries TRBV5-4 and TRBJ2-1, with 8 bases matching TRBD2. V dropped 4 bases and J dropped 6; count of bases not matched to a gene: 9. The CDR3 sequence is 15 residues long. CDR1 is SGHNT and CDR2 is YYREEE in the germline V gene (reference sequence). The CDR3 sequence is CASSLPGLGANEQFF. As DNA, the CDR3 is TGTGCCAGCAGCCTACCGGGACTAGGGGCCAATGAGCAGTTCTTC.

The gene calls are TRBV12-5 and TRBJ2-3; D may be TRBD2 (5 bases). The germline CDR1 and CDR2 sequences are LGHNT and FRNRAP. The CDR3 spans 13 residues. V was cut by 10 bases and J by 2 bases, with 13 bases left in between. This CDR3 reads CAIGVSATDTQYF. For the CDR3, the DNA is TGTGCTATCGGGGTTTCCGCCACAGATACGCAGTATTTT.

The V call is TRBV25-1, the J call TRBJ2-7; the D gene could be TRBD1 or TRBD2 (6 bases each). The CDR3 is 15 amino acids. Looked up from germline, CDR1 is MGHDK and CDR2 is SYGVNS. V gave up 10 bases and J gave up 2 bases, with 21 bases separating them. The DNA for the CDR3 is TGTGCCACCCAAATGGGGGGCGGGGTGACCTACGAGCAGTACTTC. Amino acid sequence: CATQMGGGVTYEQYF.

In DNA, the CDR3 is TGTGCCACCAGCAGAGATCAGGGAACCCCTAATGAAAAACTGTTTTTT. Its translation: CATSRDQGTPNEKLFF. V is TRBV15 and J is TRBJ1-4; D might be TRBD1 (5 bases). V was cut by 0 bases and J by 3 bases, with 11 bases left in between. The CDR3 contains 16 residues. The germline gives CDR1 LNHNV, CDR2 YYDKDF (reference sequence).